This TCR beta chain was profiled in a study of blood T cells in healthy people across ages. Study information: Template switching recovered approximately one barcoded beta molecule for every two T cells.

This clonotype was observed many times. Its target is unknown. Combining a sample-barcoded 5' primer with a J-beta primer mix, a second PCR ran for about 7 to 11 cycles. TCRdb recomputed calls from the 5' RACE reads with MiXCR, one row per CDR3 protein. The top ten hold about 11% of the sample, which has about 1.6 million distinct CDR3 sequences, roughly 30% seen once. Study findings and constraints: Estimated diversity, derived from one million T cells, was regarded as an underestimate. CMV status of donors was not determined, possibly confounding expanded clonotype changes.

Samples each yielded at least 6 micrograms of total RNA. The specimen sequenced was blood. This receptor was identified in a woman aged 25 to 45 in good health.

The DNA for the CDR3 is TGTGCCAGCAGTTACACGACAGGGCGAGAGCAGTACTTC. Its protein is CASSYTTGREQYF. The chain couples TRBV6-2 or TRBV6-3 to TRBJ2-7; 7 nucleotides agree with TRBD1. The junction had 5 bases not matched to a gene; V was cut back by 2 bases and J by 7 bases. The CDR3 spans 13 residues. Germline CDR1 MNHEY, CDR2 SVGEGT.